This TCR beta chain was profiled in a study of shared clonotypes between healthy human individuals (dated by TCRdb to 2020 to 2021). Concerning the study at large: A couple of women and three men aged 18 to 49 years were included in the cohort. For each donor, three plates each were used for CD4 naive and CD4 memory, two plates were used for CD8 naive, and one plate was used for CD8 memory. Blood TCR repertoires of roughly five healthy adults were deeply sequenced to estimate repertoire size and the extent of clonotype sharing between individuals. Libraries were prepared and TCR repertoires were sequenced by different laboratories using diverse techniques, in order to increase sequencing depth and limit assay-specific biases. Per donor, leukapheresis produced somewhere between about 0.94 and 9 billion PBMCs. Overall study outcomes, separate from this receptor: Sharing across several donors was observed for around 5% of naive CD4, over 3% of naive CD8, 2% to 2.5% of memory CD4, and around 0.4% of memory CD8 clonotypes. Larger estimated clonotype richness was generally found for naive subsets than for memory subsets. Incomplete sequencing was indicated by rarefaction of sorted-subset datasets, despite the large sequencing depth. Because the study included a small number of donors, the genetic and exposure-history diversity represented was limited. Only blood was sampled, and tissue TCR repertoires likely differ from those in blood. Compared with non-shared clonotypes, the clonotypes found in all four sorted-subset donors had higher generation probabilities. Pairwise subsampling indicated that sequencing depth was expected to affect the degree of clonotype sharing among donors.

This clone has just one count. Its antigen is not yet known. No base qualities exist here, and no much larger clone lies one base off it. Using the deep immunoSEQ assay, multiplex PCR amplified TCR CDR3 regions from genomic DNA. For each cell subset, the extracted genomic DNA was distributed evenly across all wells of several immunoSEQ 96-well plates, and each plate served as one replicate. For sorted subsets, each replicate PCR was loaded with 200 to 250 ng genomic DNA, equivalent to 30,000 or so T cell genomes. The purified libraries were quantified using a Qubit 3.0 fluorometer, sized with a Bioanalyzer 2100, and then quantified again using the KAPA Library Quantification kit. A separate single-read 150-cycle Illumina NextSeq 550 flow cell was used to sequence each immunoSEQ 96-well plate. The original methods were these. Because the immunoSEQ output included only junctional sequences and no quality scores, the filtering could not be the same as the filtering used for full-length reads. Sequences were annotated with PyIR, a Python wrapper for IgBLAST v1.9, and V/J genes and CDR3 were assigned using IMGT germline references. Reads were removed for weak V/J assignments (E-value above 1e-6), missing CDR3, stop codons, out-of-frame junctions, or ambiguous translated residues. V3J clonotypes were defined as sequences sharing an identical inferred V gene, J gene, and CDR3 amino acid sequence. Percentage overlap between repertoires was calculated by dividing the number of shared unique clonotypes by the size of the smaller repertoire. Repertoire richness was assessed with RTK rarefaction, the Chao1 estimator, and Recon v2.1 estimates of unobserved clonotypes. Generation probabilities for all TCRbeta clonotypes obtained by the gDNA method from a handful of donors were computed using OLGA. TCRdb obtained this table from immuneACCESS and retained in-frame rearrangements with V and J assigned. These tables miss some clones; where compared with another copy, unresolved V genes account for less than half of the shortfall, and the remainder is unexplained. The V and J calls and clone size were taken over from that table, and D and trimming were inferred from the DNA. The sample table contains around 1.1 million clones; only one count was recorded for about 84% of them. The ten most abundant clones make up 0.6% to 0.75% of the sample.

Donors were healthy HIV-negative adults with no recently reported acute infections or vaccinations. Every donor was a Caucasian adult residing in Nashville, Tennessee, USA. CD4+ T cells were enriched by magnetic negative selection, after which naive cells were positively selected on CD45RA and the negative fraction was taken as the memory subset. Blood was collected by leukapheresis, and PBMCs were isolated by Ficoll-Histopaque density gradient centrifugation and then cryopreserved in liquid nitrogen vapor phase. Purity and quantity of every magnetically sorted T cell population were checked by analytical flow cytometry. From each sorted fraction, genomic DNA was isolated and quantified by UV absorbance on a Nanodrop 2000c. The material sequenced was memory CD4+ T cells from PBMCs. This specimen's cell subset or site label, per the study, means: CD45RA-negative fraction. This receptor was obtained from a man aged 18 to 30 in good health. Some clones in this sample may be carry-over from other donors' samples.

The DNA reads as follows: TGCGCCAGCAGCCAAAGCATTTCAACAGACCAAGAGACCCAGTACTTC. Protein translation: CASSQSISTDQETQYF. The sequence is built from TRBV4-1 and TRBJ2-5, with an unclear D gene assignment. From the cysteine up to the phenylalanine, the CDR3 has a length of 16 residues. This entry keeps only the CDR3 DNA: 48 bases, framed from base 1. The germline V gene provides CDR1 MGHRA and CDR2 YSYEKL. V is shortened by 2 bases, J by 0 bases, and the region joining them spans 13 bases.